This T cell receptor beta chain was identified in a study of CD8+ T cells in alopecia areata. Study-level background: Treated patients took oral tofacitinib at 5 to 10 mg twice daily. Broader study findings: When scalp samples are sequenced, resident alphabeta T cells of normal skin are also captured. Higher clonality and more expanded CD8+ clones appeared in lesional than normal scalp.

RNA was isolated and reverse transcribed to cDNA, the sequencing template. Libraries were prepared by immunoSEQ multiplex PCR; TCRdb keeps only in-frame clonotypes and omits some of them. The sample shows 150,000 or so clones, more than 75% of them seen only once. About this clone itself: Its cognate antigen is unknown.

Sampling of alopecia areata patients yielded lesional scalp punch biopsies as well as peripheral blood. The V gene's germline CDR1 is GTSNPN and CDR2 SVGIG (reference sequence). The CDR3 sequence is 11 residues long. Trimming removed 3 bases at V and 3 bases at J, with 3 bases between. The material sequenced was CD8+ T cells sorted from blood, taken at week 0. The V and J genes are TRBV30 and TRBJ1-3, with unresolved D. The source of this sequence is a human donor with alopecia areata. The CDR3 DNA reads TGTGCCTGGAGACTTGGAAACACCATATATTTT. Translation: CAWRLGNTIYF.